Listed here is a single T cell receptor beta chain. This clone was seen more than once but under ten times. Its antigen is still unknown. Within one base of it there is no much larger clone, and no base qualities were kept. Reading the germline V gene gives CDR1 LGHNA and CDR2 YNFKEQ. Trimming takes 3 bases off V and 1 base off J; junction bases not matched to a gene: 3. The CDR3, from cysteine to phenylalanine, totals 15 residues. The kept DNA is CDR3 alone, 45 bases in frame from the first base. The library was obtained by the immunoSEQ multiplex PCR assay. For TCR sequencing, RNA was extracted from every sample and reverse transcribed into cDNA to serve as template. SuperScript III was used for first-strand cDNA synthesis, primed with a 2:1 mix of oligo-dT and random hexamers. A synthetic immune receptor repertoire was used to gauge amplification bias, and whatever bias remained was removed computationally. The paper's data handling went like this. Raw reads were preprocessed to remove errors, and CDR3 was defined by IMGT conventions from the conserved cysteine to phenylalanine. Clonality was calculated as 1 minus Shannon entropy normalized by log2 of the number of productive unique TCRs. Whether scalp clones were CD4 or CD8 was inferred by matching scalp TCRbeta sequences against CD4 and CD8 repertoires sorted from blood. TCRdb obtained this table from immuneACCESS and retained in-frame rearrangements with V and J assigned. These tables miss some clones; where compared with another copy, unresolved V genes account for less than half of the shortfall, and the remainder is unexplained. V and J calls plus clone size are reproduced from that table; the DNA served to infer D and trimming. The sample has roughly 210,000 clones on record, 40% to 45% of them singletons. The ten largest account for around 2.5% of the sample.

The treatment or condition label corresponds to: oral pan-JAK inhibitor, 5-10 mg twice daily. Lesional scalp punch biopsies and peripheral blood were obtained from alopecia areata patients. PBMCs were separated by density centrifugation and stained for CD3, CD4 and CD8, after which CD4+ and CD8+ T cells were sorted on a FACSAria. The sample originates from a study of CD8+ T cells in alopecia areata (dated by TCRdb to the late 2010s). At the level of the whole study: Treated patients were enrolled in an open-label pilot trial of oral tofacitinib at 5 to 10 mg twice daily for moderate-to-severe alopecia areata. Tofacitinib was administered for 6 to 18 months, and 6 months of follow-up off drug were then conducted to assess delayed response and recurrence. For the treated patients, the SALT score, which quantifies what percentage of scalp surface area is affected, served as the measure of disease severity. In both human patients and the C3H/HeJ mouse model, the study applied high-throughput TCRbeta sequencing to look at T cell clonal expansion in alopecia areata. On the human side, TCRbeta sequencing was run on scalp tissue and on sorted CD4+ and CD8+ peripheral blood T cells from healthy controls and from alopecia areata patients with either patchy or totalis/universalis disease. Patients on tofacitinib were biopsied at baseline and after 4 and 24 weeks of treatment, and several of the patients also had a later scalp biopsy. Scalp clonality was compared across normal scalp (n=4), patchy alopecia areata scalp (n=8), and alopecia totalis/universalis scalp (n=8). The RNA source kit depended on sample type: the PAXgene miRNA kit for fixed scalp, the miRNeasy kit for PBMCs, and the RNeasy kit for mouse skin. TCRbeta CDR3 regions were amplified by immunoSEQ multiplex PCR using 35 Vbeta forward and 13 Jbeta reverse primers.

What the work shows at the level of the full study, not this receptor alone: Scalp clonality and the number of expanded CD8+ clones among the top 100 scalp clones were significantly decreased by tofacitinib. Many expanded lesional clones were found to persist in scalp and blood during tofacitinib treatment, and relapse after treatment cessation may be partly explained by this persistence. Unlike mouse skin, where gammadelta T cells dominate, normal human skin contains resident alphabeta T cells that get sequenced too, which complicates analysis of the scalp TCR repertoire. Because the treated cohort was small and had only one nonresponder, larger studies are needed to examine links between baseline CD8+ expansion and response. Compared with mice, TCR sequences shared between patients were less clear, possibly partly because of HLA diversity across the patient population. Compared with normal scalp, lesional scalp had higher clonality and more expanded CD8+ clones, particularly in alopecia totalis/universalis, a pattern that suggests antigenic drive.

The receptor was isolated from a human donor with alopecia areata. The rearrangement combines TRBV4-2 with TRBJ2-5; TRBD2 aligns with 9 central bases. Specimen: CD4+ T cells sorted from blood, collected at approximately week 37, from a patient treated with tofacitinib. The DNA sequence reads TGTGCCAGCAGCCACCCGACTAGCGGCCAAGAGACCCAGTACTTC. Its protein product is CASSHPTSGQETQYF.